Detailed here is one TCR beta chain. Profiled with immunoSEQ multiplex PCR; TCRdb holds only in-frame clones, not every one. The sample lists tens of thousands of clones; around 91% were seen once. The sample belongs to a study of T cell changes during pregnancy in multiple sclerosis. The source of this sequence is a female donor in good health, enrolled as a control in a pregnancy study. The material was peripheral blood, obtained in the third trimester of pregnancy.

CDR3 sequence reads: CASSQAPGQGQETQYF. CDR3 bases: TGCGCCAGCAGCCAGGCGCCGGGACAAGGACAAGAGACCCAGTACTTC. This chain connects TRBV5-1 to TRBJ2-5; a weak D match, TRBD1 (6 bases). The V gene lost 4 bases and the J gene lost 2 bases, with 18 bases spanning the gap. Germline CDR1 is SGHRS and CDR2 is YFSETQ. The CDR3 loop spans 16 amino acids.